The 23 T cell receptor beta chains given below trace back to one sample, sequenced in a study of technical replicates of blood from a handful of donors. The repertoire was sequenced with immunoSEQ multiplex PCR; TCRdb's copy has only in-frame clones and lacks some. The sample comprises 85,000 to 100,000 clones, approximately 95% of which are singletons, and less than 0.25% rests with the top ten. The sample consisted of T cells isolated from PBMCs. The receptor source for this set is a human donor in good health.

This chain's CDR3 is CSGWTGDGAGRSGANVLTF. DNA for the CDR3: TGCAGCGGCTGGACAGGGGACGGCGCCGGACGCTCTGGGGCCAACGTCCTGACTTTC. The chain uses TRBV29-1 and TRBJ2-6; 9 positions agree with TRBD1. Germline CDR1 and CDR2: SQVTM and ANQGSEA. The junction had 16 bases not matched to a gene; V was cut back by 7 bases and J by 0 bases. This CDR3 has 19 amino acids. The complete variable domain, with remaining parts taken from reference TRBV29-1 and TRBJ2-6, reads SAVISQKPSRDICQRGTSLTIQCQVDSQVTMMFWYRQQPGQSLTLIATANQGSEATYESGFVIDKFPISRPNLTFSTLTVSNMSPEDSSIYLCSGWTGDGAGRSGANVLTFGAGSRLTVL.

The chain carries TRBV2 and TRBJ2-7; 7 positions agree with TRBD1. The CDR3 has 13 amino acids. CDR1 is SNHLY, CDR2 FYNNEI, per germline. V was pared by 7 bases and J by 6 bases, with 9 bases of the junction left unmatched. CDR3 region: CASNPRTGGEQYF. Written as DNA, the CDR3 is TGTGCCAGCAACCCTAGGACAGGTGGCGAGCAGTACTTC.

This CDR3 reads CASSFSGGTYEQYF. The CDR3, as DNA: TGTGCCAGCAGCTTTAGCGGGGGCACCTACGAGCAGTACTTC. The gene calls are TRBV7-9 and TRBJ2-7; 9 bases map to TRBD2. Trimming at V came to 3 bases and at J to 2 bases, leaving 2 bases not matched to a gene. Germline V gene data show CDR1 as SEHNR and CDR2 as FQNEAQ (reference sequence). The CDR3 length is 14 residues.

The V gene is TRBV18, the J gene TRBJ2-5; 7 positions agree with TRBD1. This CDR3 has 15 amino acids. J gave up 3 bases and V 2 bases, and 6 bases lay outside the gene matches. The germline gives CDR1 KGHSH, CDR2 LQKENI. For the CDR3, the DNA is TGTGCCAGCTCACCAAAGGGGACAGTGGAAGAGACCCAGTACTTC. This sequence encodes CASSPKGTVEETQYF.

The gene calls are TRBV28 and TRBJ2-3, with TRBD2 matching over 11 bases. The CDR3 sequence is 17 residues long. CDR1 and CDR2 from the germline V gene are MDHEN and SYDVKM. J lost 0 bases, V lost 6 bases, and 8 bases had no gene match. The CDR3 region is CASRGGTSGWSTDTQYF. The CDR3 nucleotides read TGTGCCAGCAGAGGGGGGACTAGCGGATGGAGCACAGATACGCAGTATTTT.

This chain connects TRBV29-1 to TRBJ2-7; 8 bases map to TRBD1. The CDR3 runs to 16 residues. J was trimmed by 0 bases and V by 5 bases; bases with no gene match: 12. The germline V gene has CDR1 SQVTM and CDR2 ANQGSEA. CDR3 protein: CSVLSGTGHSSYEQYF. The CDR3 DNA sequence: TGCAGCGTTCTATCCGGGACAGGTCATAGCTCCTACGAGCAGTACTTC.

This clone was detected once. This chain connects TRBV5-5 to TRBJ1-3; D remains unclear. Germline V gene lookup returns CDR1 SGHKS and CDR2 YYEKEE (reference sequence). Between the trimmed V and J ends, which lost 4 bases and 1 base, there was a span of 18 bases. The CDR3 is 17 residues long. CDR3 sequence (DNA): TGTGCCAGCAGCCTAAGCGATTCCGGTAATTCTGGAAACACCATATATTTT. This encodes CASSLSDSGNSGNTIYF.

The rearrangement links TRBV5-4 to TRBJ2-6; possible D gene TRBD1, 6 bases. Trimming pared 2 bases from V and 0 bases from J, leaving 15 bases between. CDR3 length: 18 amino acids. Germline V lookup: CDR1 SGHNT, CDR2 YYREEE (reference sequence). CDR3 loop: CASSLALTGLSGANVLTF. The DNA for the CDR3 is TGTGCCAGCAGCTTAGCGCTTACAGGGCTCTCTGGGGCCAACGTCCTGACTTTC.

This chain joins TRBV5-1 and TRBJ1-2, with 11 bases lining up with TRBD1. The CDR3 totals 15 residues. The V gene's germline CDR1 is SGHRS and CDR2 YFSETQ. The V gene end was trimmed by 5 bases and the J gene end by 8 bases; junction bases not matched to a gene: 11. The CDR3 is CASSLVGQGGVGYTF. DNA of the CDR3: TGCGCCAGCAGTTTAGTGGGACAGGGGGGAGTCGGCTACACCTTC.

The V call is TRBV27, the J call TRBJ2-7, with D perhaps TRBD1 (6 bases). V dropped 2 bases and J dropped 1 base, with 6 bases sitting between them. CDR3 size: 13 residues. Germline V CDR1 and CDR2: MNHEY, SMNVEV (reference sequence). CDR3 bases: TGTGCCAGCAGTTTAACAGGGTCCTACGAGCAGTACTTC. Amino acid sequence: CASSLTGSYEQYF.

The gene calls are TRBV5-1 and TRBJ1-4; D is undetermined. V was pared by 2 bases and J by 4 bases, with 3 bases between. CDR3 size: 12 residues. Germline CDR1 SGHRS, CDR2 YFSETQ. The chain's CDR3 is CASSFGNEKLFF. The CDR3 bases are TGCGCCAGCAGCTTCGGTAATGAAAAACTGTTTTTT.

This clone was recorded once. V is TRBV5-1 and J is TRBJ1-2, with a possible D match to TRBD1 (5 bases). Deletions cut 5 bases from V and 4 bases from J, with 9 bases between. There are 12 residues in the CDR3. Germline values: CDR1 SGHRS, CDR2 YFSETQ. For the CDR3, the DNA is TGCGCCAGCAGTCTCGACAGCTATGGCTACACCTTC. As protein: CASSLDSYGYTF. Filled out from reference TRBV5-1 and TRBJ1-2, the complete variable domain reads KAGVTQTPRYLIKTRGQQVTLSCSPISGHRSVSWYQQTPGQGLQFLFEYFSETQRNKGNFPGRFSGRQFSNSRSEMNVSTLELGDSALYLCASSLDSYGYTFGSGTRLTVV.

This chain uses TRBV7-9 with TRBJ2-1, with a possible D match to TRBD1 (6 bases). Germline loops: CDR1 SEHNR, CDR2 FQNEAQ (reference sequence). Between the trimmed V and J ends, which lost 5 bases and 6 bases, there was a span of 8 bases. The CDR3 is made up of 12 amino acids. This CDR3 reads CASSLTGNEQFF. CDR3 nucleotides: TGTGCCAGCAGCCTGACAGGCAATGAGCAGTTCTTC.

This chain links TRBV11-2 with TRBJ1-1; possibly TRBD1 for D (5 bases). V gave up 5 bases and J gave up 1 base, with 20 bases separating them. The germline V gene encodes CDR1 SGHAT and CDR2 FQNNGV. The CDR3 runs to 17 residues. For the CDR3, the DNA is TGTGCCAGCAGCCCCTCCAGGGTGAAGTTCGCGAACACTGAAGCTTTCTTT. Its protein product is CASSPSRVKFANTEAFF.

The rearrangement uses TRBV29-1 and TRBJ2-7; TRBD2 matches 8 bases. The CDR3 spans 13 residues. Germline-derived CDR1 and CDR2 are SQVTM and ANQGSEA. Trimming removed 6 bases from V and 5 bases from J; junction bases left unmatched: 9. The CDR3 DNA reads TGCAGCGTCGGCGGACTAGCACGGCACGAGCAGTACTTC. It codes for CSVGGLARHEQYF.

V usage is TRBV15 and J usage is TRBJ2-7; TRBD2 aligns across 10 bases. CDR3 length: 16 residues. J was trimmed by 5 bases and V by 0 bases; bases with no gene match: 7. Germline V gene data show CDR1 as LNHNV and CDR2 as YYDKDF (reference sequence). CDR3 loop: CATSRDFTSGDHEQYF. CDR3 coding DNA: TGTGCCACCAGCAGAGATTTTACTAGCGGGGACCACGAGCAGTACTTC.

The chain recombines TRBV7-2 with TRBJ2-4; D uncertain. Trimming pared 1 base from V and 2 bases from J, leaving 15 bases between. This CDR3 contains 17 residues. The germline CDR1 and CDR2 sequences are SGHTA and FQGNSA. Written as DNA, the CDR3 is TGTGCCAGCAGCTTAGGTATTGGCCTTACCCCCAAAAACATTCAGTACTTC. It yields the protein CASSLGIGLTPKNIQYF.

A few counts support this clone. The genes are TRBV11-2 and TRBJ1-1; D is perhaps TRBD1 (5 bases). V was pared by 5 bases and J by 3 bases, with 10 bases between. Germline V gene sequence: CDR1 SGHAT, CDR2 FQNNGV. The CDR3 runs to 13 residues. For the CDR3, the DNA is TGTGCCAGCAGCCGCCTAGGGGACACTGAAGCTTTCTTT. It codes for CASSRLGDTEAFF.

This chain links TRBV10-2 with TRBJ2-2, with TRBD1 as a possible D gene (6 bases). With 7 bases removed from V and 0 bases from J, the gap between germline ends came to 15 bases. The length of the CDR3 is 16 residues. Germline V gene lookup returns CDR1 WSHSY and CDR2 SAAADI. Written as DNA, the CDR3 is TGCGCCAGCACGACAGGTACCTACGCGAACACCGGGGAGCTGTTTTTT. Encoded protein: CASTTGTYANTGELFF.

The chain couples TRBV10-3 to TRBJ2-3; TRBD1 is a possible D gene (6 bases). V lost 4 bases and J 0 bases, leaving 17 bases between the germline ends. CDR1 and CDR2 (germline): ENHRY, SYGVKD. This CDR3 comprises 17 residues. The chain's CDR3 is CAISATTGTPSTDTQYF. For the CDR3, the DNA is TGTGCCATCAGTGCAACGACCGGGACACCCAGCACAGATACGCAGTATTTT.

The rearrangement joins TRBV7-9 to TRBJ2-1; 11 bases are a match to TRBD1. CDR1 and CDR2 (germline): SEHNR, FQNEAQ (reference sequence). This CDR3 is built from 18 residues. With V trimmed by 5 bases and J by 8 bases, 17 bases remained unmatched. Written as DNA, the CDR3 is TGTGCCAGCAGCGCAAACATCCTCTTCCGGGACAGGGGGGATGAGCAGTTCTTC. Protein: CASSANILFRDRGDEQFF.

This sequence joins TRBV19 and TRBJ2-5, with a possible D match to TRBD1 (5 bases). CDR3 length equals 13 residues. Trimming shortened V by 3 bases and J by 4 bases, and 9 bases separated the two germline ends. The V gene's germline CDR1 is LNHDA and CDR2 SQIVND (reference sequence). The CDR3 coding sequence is TGTGCCAGTAGTATCTCCAGGGTAGAGACCCAGTACTTC. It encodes CASSISRVETQYF.

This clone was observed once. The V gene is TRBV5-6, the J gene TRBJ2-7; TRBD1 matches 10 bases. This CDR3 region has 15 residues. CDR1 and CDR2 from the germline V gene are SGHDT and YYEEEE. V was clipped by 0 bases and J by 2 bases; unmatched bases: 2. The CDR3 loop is CASSLAGTGAYEQYF. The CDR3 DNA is TGTGCCAGCAGCTTGGCCGGGACAGGGGCCTACGAGCAGTACTTC.